The clone carrying this T cell receptor beta chain has just one count. Its antigen is still unknown. A second about 6 to 12 cycle PCR used barcoded and J-beta primers. TCRdb re-derived calls from the 5' RACE reads in MiXCR, one entry per CDR3 protein. The sample shows about 760,000 distinct CDR3 sequences, about 61% of them seen only once. Germline loops: CDR1 SGHTA, CDR2 FQGNSA. The CDR3 is made up of 16 amino acids. J was trimmed by 7 bases and V by 1 base; bases with no gene match: 4. These data are taken from a study of blood T cells in healthy people across ages. Study-wide points: Unsorted PBMC material precluded a definitive naive versus antigen-experienced comparison.

The sample comprised blood. This clonotype was sampled from a man aged 40-50 years in good health. The gene calls are TRBV7-2 and TRBJ2-2, with 12 bases that match TRBD1. CDR3 coding DNA: TGTGCCAGCAGCTTAGGGGACAGGGGGCGCGTCGGGGAGCTGTTTTTT. Its translation is CASSLGDRGRVGELFF. The whole variable domain, filled in from reference TRBV7-2 and TRBJ2-2, reads GAGVSQSPSNKVTEKGKDVELRCDPISGHTALYWYRQSLGQGLEFLIYFQGNSAPDKSGLPSDRFSAERTGGSVSTLTIQRTQQEDSAVYLCASSLGDRGRVGELFFGEGSRLTVL.